The 27 T cell receptor beta chains below were found in one sample sequenced in a study of Graves' ophthalmopathy and Graves' hyperthyroidism. The TCR beta CDR3 regions underwent amplification from RNA transcripts. Following a first-round RT-PCR that used HTBI primers, a second-round multiplex PCR was carried out. TCRdb called the multiplex PCR reads again in MiXCR, with one record for every CDR3 protein. The table includes over 150,000 distinct CDR3 sequences, 30% to 45% detected once. Sequenced input: peripheral blood. The receptors originated from a woman aged 35 to 49 with Graves' ophthalmopathy.

The V gene is TRBV12-3 or TRBV12-4, the J gene TRBJ2-2; a possible D gene is TRBD1 (5 bases). The CDR3 totals 16 residues. V was pared by 5 bases and J by 5 bases, with 18 bases between. The chain's CDR3 is CASSELSAGRTGELFF. The CDR3 region has the DNA TGTGCCAGCAGTGAACTATCGGCAGGGCGTACCGGGGAGCTGTTTTTT.

Ten or more counts support this clonotype. This chain joins TRBV9 and TRBJ2-7; D tentatively reads TRBD1 or TRBD2 (5 bases each). The CDR3 has 13 residues. Germline V gene lookup returns CDR1 SGDLS and CDR2 YYNGEE. Trimming removed 0 bases from V and 4 bases from J, with 8 bases in between. The CDR3 nucleotides read TGTGCCAGCAGCGTAGAAGAGGGGTACGAGCAGTACTTC. Translation: CASSVEEGYEQYF.

The gene calls are TRBV27 and TRBJ2-7; 9 positions agree with TRBD2. Germline CDR1 is MNHEY and CDR2 is SMNVEV (reference sequence). J was trimmed by 2 bases and V by 5 bases; bases with no gene match: 7. The CDR3 totals 15 residues. The CDR3 loop reads CASSPQTSGAYEQYF. The CDR3 DNA reads as TGTGCCAGCAGTCCTCAGACTAGCGGAGCCTACGAGCAGTACTTC.

V is TRBV6-5 and J is TRBJ1-5, with D possibly matching TRBD1 (6 bases). Trimming removed 8 bases at V and 6 bases at J, with 14 bases between. Looked up from germline, CDR1 is MNHEY and CDR2 is SVGAGI. CDR3 length: 13 residues. CDR3 amino acids: CASGYREFQPQHF. The DNA for the CDR3 is TGTGCCAGCGGCTACAGGGAGTTTCAGCCCCAGCATTTT.

This clonotype was detected many times. The V and J genes are TRBV11-2 and TRBJ2-7; 11 bases align to TRBD2. The CDR3 covers 16 residues. Looked up from germline, CDR1 is SGHAT and CDR2 is FQNNGV. V shed 6 bases, J shed 4 bases, and the junction held 11 bases outside the gene matches. The CDR3 coding sequence is TGTGCCAGCAGTCTGTCGGCTAGCGGGAGGTCGTACGAGCAGTACTTC. This sequence encodes CASSLSASGRSYEQYF.

This clonotype was observed many times. This rearrangement joins TRBV18 to TRBJ1-1; D remains unclear. Germline CDR1 reads KGHSH; CDR2 reads LQKENI. The CDR3 totals 12 residues. Deletions cut 3 bases from V and 7 bases from J, with 9 bases between. DNA for the CDR3: TGTGCCAGCTCACCGAGGCGGGATGAAGCTTTCTTT. Encoded protein: CASSPRRDEAFF.

The chain is built from TRBV6-2 or TRBV6-3 and TRBJ1-2, with D possibly being TRBD1 (6 bases). The ends were cut back, 4 bases at V and 4 bases at J, with 16 bases in the middle. Germline V gene sequence: CDR1 MNHEY, CDR2 SVGEGT. The CDR3 runs to 15 residues. This chain's CDR3 is CASSSPRAGVYGYTF. The CDR3 DNA is TGTGCCAGCAGTTCCCCTCGGGCAGGGGTCTATGGCTACACCTTC.

The sample holds many counts of this clonotype. The chain is built from TRBV6-1 and TRBJ1-2; 9 positions match TRBD1. Germline lookup yields CDR1 MNHNS and CDR2 SASEGT. Trimming cost V 3 bases and J 3 bases; bases outside gene matches: 5. The CDR3 runs 15 residues. The CDR3 region is CASSDRTGVDYGYTF. The CDR3 nucleotides read TGTGCCAGCAGTGACCGGACAGGGGTCGACTATGGCTACACCTTC.

There are many counts of this clonotype. The rearrangement uses TRBV28 and TRBJ1-2; tentative D call: TRBD1 (6 bases). V was pared by 6 bases and J by 4 bases, with 18 bases between. The CDR3 is 15 residues long. Germline CDR1 MDHEN, CDR2 SYDVKM. This chain's CDR3 is CASRIDRRKFYGYTF. Written as DNA, the CDR3 is TGTGCCAGCAGAATAGACAGGAGAAAGTTCTATGGCTACACCTTC.

A remark on this clonotype: One end of the junction is discordant with germline, which a read error may explain. The V and J genes are TRBV6-1 and TRBJ2-7; D unclear. The CDR3 has 15 residues. Germline V gene sequence: CDR1 MNHNS, CDR2 SASEGT. The CDR3 here is CASSEGRLTIHEQYF. In DNA form, the CDR3 reads TGCGCCAGCAGTGAAGGGCGACTTACTATCCACGAGCAGTACTTC.

This clonotype was observed at least ten times. This sequence joins TRBV6-5 and TRBJ1-1; tentative D call: TRBD1 (6 bases). CDR1 and CDR2 from the germline V gene are MNHEY and SVGAGI. Trimming pared 2 bases from V and 4 bases from J, leaving 17 bases between. The CDR3 loop spans 16 amino acids. Here the CDR3 reads CASSYRAGDLGTEAFF. The CDR3 region has the DNA TGTGCCAGCAGTTACAGGGCAGGGGATTTGGGCACTGAAGCTTTCTTT.

The V call is TRBV6-5, the J call TRBJ2-7; 7 nucleotides agree with TRBD2. Germline values: CDR1 MNHEY, CDR2 SVGAGI. CDR3 size: 12 residues. The CDR3 DNA sequence: TGTGCCAGCAGTACCGAAGGTCGGACTAGTGTGGTC. Translating it yields CASSTEGRTSVV.

This clonotype was detected many times. The rearrangement links TRBV2 to TRBJ2-5; no firm D call. Germline CDR1 reads SNHLY; CDR2 reads FYNNEI. The ends were cut back, 2 bases at V and 4 bases at J, with 8 bases in the middle. This CDR3 comprises 13 residues. CDR3 region: CASSEIVGETQYF. CDR3 nucleotide sequence: TGTGCCAGCAGTGAAATAGTGGGAGAGACCCAGTACTTC.

This clonotype has ten or more counts. J is TRBJ2-7 and V is TRBV9; TRBD2 might be the D (5 bases). V was pared by 0 bases and J by 0 bases, with 13 bases between. Germline V gene sequence: CDR1 SGDLS, CDR2 YYNGEE. The CDR3 length is 16 residues. This chain's CDR3 is CASSVADQRNSYEQYF. Here the CDR3 DNA reads TGTGCCAGCAGCGTAGCGGACCAGCGGAACTCCTACGAGCAGTACTTC.

This clonotype was counted at least ten times. V and J are TRBV5-1 and TRBJ1-1; no reliable D call. Germline values: CDR1 SGHRS, CDR2 YFSETQ. The germline V and J ends were trimmed by 7 bases and 5 bases, with 15 bases remaining between them. The CDR3 contains 13 residues. Here the CDR3 DNA reads TGCGCCAGCGCAAACCTTCGCGGAACTGAAGCTTTCTTT. Protein product: CASANLRGTEAFF. The entire variable domain, with the rest obtained from reference TRBV5-1 and TRBJ1-1, is as follows: KAGVTQTPRYLIKTRGQQVTLSCSPISGHRSVSWYQQTPGQGLQFLFEYFSETQRNKGNFPGRFSGRQFSNSRSEMNVSTLELGDSALYLCASANLRGTEAFFGQGTRLTVV.

This clonotype has a count of ten or more. V is TRBV7-2 and J is TRBJ1-3; possible D gene TRBD1, 5 bases. CDR1 SGHTA and CDR2 FQGNSA come from the germline V gene. This CDR3 contains 16 residues. Trimming took 5 bases from V and 0 from J, leaving 14 bases between them. CDR3 sequence: CASSRSSDSSGNTIYF. The CDR3 DNA follows: TGTGCCAGCAGCCGTAGCTCCGACAGCTCTGGAAACACCATATATTTT.

This clonotype occurred many times. At one end, the junction sequence differs from germline, possibly due to a read error. This chain links TRBV12-3 or TRBV12-4 with TRBJ1-1; D is undetermined. This CDR3 is 15 amino acids long. The CDR3 nucleotides are TGTGCCGGCAGTTTGAGGCGCCAGCAGAACACTGAAGCTTTCTTT. This translates into CAGSLRRQQNTEAFF.

This rearrangement joins TRBV29-1 to TRBJ2-7; D uncertain. The J call is uncertain, as TRBJ2-5 better fits the DNA end. Germline V lookup: CDR1 SQVTM, CDR2 ANQGSEA. This CDR3 spans 11 amino acids. CDR3 nucleotides: TGCAGCGGTGTTAAGAGAGAGACCCAGTACTTC. Translating gives CSGVKRETQYF.

This clonotype was found many times. V gene TRBV9 combines with J gene TRBJ2-6; no clear D. The V end lost 4 bases, the J end lost 0 bases, and 11 bases lay between the germline ends. Germline V gives CDR1 SGDLS, CDR2 YYNGEE. CDR3 length: 16 amino acids. The CDR3 DNA reads as TGTGCCAGCAGCAAAAAAACAAACTCTGGGGCCAACGTCCTGACTTTC. This sequence encodes CASSKKTNSGANVLTF.

The table lists this clonotype with many counts. The chain recombines TRBV6-2 or TRBV6-3 with TRBJ1-5, with 7 bases lining up with TRBD1. CDR1 MNHEY and CDR2 SVGEGT come from the germline V gene. V dropped 6 bases and J dropped 3; count of bases not matched to a gene: 5. This CDR3 contains 14 residues. This CDR3 reads CASRKQGNNQPQHF. CDR3 sequence (DNA): TGTGCCAGCAGGAAACAGGGGAACAATCAGCCCCAGCATTTT.

This clonotype was seen many times. The chain links TRBV6-5 to TRBJ1-5, with D unclear. Trimming left V 5 bases short and J 3 bases short, with 14 bases between. This CDR3 region has 15 residues. In germline, CDR1 is MNHEY, CDR2 SVGAGI. CDR3 protein: CASSNYRTNNQPQHF. CDR3 sequence (DNA): TGTGCCAGCAGTAACTACCGGACCAACAATCAGCCCCAGCATTTT.

The chain combines TRBV6-4 with TRBJ2-5, with 7 bases aligning to TRBD1. V lost 5 bases to trimming and J lost 1 base; unmatched junction nucleotides: 4. In germline, CDR1 is MRHNA, CDR2 SNTAGT. This CDR3 contains 14 residues. CDR3 region: CASSRDSIQETQYF. The CDR3, as DNA: TGTGCCAGCAGTCGGGACAGTATCCAAGAGACCCAGTACTTC.

The chain joins TRBV6-1 to TRBJ2-7, with a tentative D call TRBD1 (6 bases). This CDR3 comprises 16 residues. The germline CDR1 and CDR2 sequences are MNHNS and SASEGT. V dropped 2 bases and J dropped 0 bases, with 14 bases sitting between them. CDR3 nucleotide sequence: TGTGCCAGCAGTGAACTGGGTGGGGGCGCCTCCTACGAGCAGTACTTC. It is translated as CASSELGGGASYEQYF.

This clonotype was recorded many times. This sequence joins TRBV28 and TRBJ2-2; tentative D call: TRBD1 (6 bases). The germline V and J ends were trimmed by 6 bases and 0 bases, with 14 bases remaining between them. CDR1 is MDHEN, CDR2 SYDVKM, per germline. The CDR3 has 16 amino acids. CDR3 region: CASRRQVSTNTGELFF. The DNA of the CDR3 is TGTGCCAGCAGAAGACAGGTGTCAACGAACACCGGGGAGCTGTTTTTT.

The table lists this clonotype with many counts. The chain carries TRBV30 and TRBJ2-7, with TRBD2 matching over 9 bases. J lost 3 bases, V lost 0 bases, and 6 bases had no gene match. Germline V lookup: CDR1 GTSNPN, CDR2 SVGIG (reference sequence). The CDR3 runs 15 residues. The CDR3 DNA sequence: TGTGCCTGGAGTGTAGGGCTAGCGGGAAACTACGAGCAGTACTTC. Its translation is CAWSVGLAGNYEQYF.

The J gene is TRBJ1-2, the V gene TRBV7-2, with 7 bases fitting TRBD1. The CDR3 runs 15 residues. The V gene end was trimmed by 5 bases and the J gene end by 4 bases; junction bases not matched to a gene: 10. The germline CDR1 and CDR2 sequences are SGHTA and FQGNSA. CDR3 residues: CASSPTSAGGYGYTF. CDR3 bases: TGTGCCAGCAGCCCTACGAGCGCAGGGGGCTATGGCTACACCTTC.

The chain has TRBV30 and TRBJ1-1; the D gene is possibly TRBD1 (6 bases). The CDR3 has 15 amino acids. The V end was cut by 5 bases, the J end by 1 base, with 17 bases between. The germline V gene encodes CDR1 GTSNPN and CDR2 SVGIG (reference sequence). The CDR3 reads CAWVRGLGQNTEAFF. DNA for the CDR3: TGTGCCTGGGTCCGAGGCCTGGGACAGAACACTGAAGCTTTCTTT.